The clone carrying this TCR beta chain appeared many times. Its matching antigen is unknown. The sample, blood from the first hyperthyroidism diagnosis, precedes any ophthalmopathy symptoms. An approximately 10 ml volume of fresh peripheral blood provided the PBMCs. This sample was included in a study of T cells in Graves' hyperthyroidism and ophthalmopathy. From germline, CDR1 is SGDLS and CDR2 YYNGEE. The ends lost 4 bases at V and 4 bases at J; junction bases unmatched: 8. The CDR3 is 16 amino acids. Findings and caveats of the study: Through a model of 13 V-J features, ophthalmopathy was separated from stable hyperthyroidism.

Researchers took RNA transcripts and amplified the TCR beta CDR3 regions from them. HTBI primers were employed in a first-round RT-PCR of the TCR CDR3. TCRdb used MiXCR to reprocess the multiplex PCR reads, holding one entry per CDR3 protein. This sample has approximately 600,000 distinct CDR3 sequences; around 13% occur once, and the top ten carry less than 6%. The TCR originated in a woman in her twenties or thirties with Graves' hyperthyroidism that later progressed to Graves' ophthalmopathy. V usage is TRBV9 and J usage is TRBJ2-1, with 10 bases that match TRBD2. Sequencing was done on a sample of blood. DNA of the CDR3: TGTGCCAGCAGCCTCGGACTAGCGGAGTCATACAATGAGCAGTTCTTC. It codes for CASSLGLAESYNEQFF.